A single sample gave rise to the 17 T cell receptor beta chains below, sequenced in a study of cytomegalovirus exposure and HLA in healthy donors (dated by TCRdb to the late 2010s). The library was produced with the immunoSEQ multiplex PCR assay. For the multiplex PCR, a mixture combining 60 forward primers for TCR Vbeta segments and 13 reverse primers for TCR Jbeta segments was used. TCRdb mirrors the immuneACCESS table, restricted to in-frame sequences. Some clones are absent from its copies; in checked studies, under half trace to an unresolved V gene, and the reason for the others is unknown. The sample table holds about 160,000 clones, of which 82% were seen once. The top ten constitute more than 1.3% of the sample. The sequenced sample was PBMCs. These receptors were collected from a girl between 10 and 17 years old in good health and CMV-seropositive.

In this sample, this clone turned up once. The V gene is TRBV9, the J gene TRBJ2-7; TRBD2 agrees at 7 bases. CDR1 and CDR2 from the germline V gene are SGDLS and YYNGEE. This CDR3 region has 14 residues. V lost 2 bases to trimming and J lost 7 bases; unmatched junction nucleotides: 9. In DNA, the CDR3 is TGTGCCAGCAGCGTGAGCGGGACCCCTGGGGAGCAGTACTTC. Its protein is CASSVSGTPGEQYF.

The CDR3 loop reads CASRQRGSGGRVLGYTF. The CDR3 DNA follows: TGTGCCAGCAGACAAAGGGGATCAGGGGGCAGGGTTCTTGGCTACACCTTC. The V gene is TRBV7-2, the J gene TRBJ1-2; the match to TRBD1 covers 8 bases. This CDR3 region has 17 residues. The germline V gene encodes CDR1 SGHTA and CDR2 FQGNSA. The V and J ends lost 6 bases and 7 bases, in that order; junction bases with no gene match: 19.

The V and J genes are TRBV4-1 and TRBJ1-2, with D unclear. Trimming took 3 bases from V and 13 from J, leaving 15 bases between them. The germline CDR1 and CDR2 sequences are MGHRA and YSYEKL. The CDR3 has 12 residues. CDR3 in DNA: TGCGCCAGCAGCCAGACACCCGGAGGTTGCACCTTC. It codes for CASSQTPGGCTF.

This clone was observed once. The rearrangement joins TRBV15 to TRBJ2-7, with TRBD1 matching 7 bases. The V and J ends lost 5 bases and 0 bases, in that order; junction bases with no gene match: 10. Germline V gene data show CDR1 as LNHNV and CDR2 as YYDKDF (reference sequence). There are 16 residues in the CDR3. The CDR3 DNA follows: TGTGCCACCAGCGGCGAACAGGGGCTGCCCTCCTACGAGCAGTACTTC. Encoded protein: CATSGEQGLPSYEQYF.

The genes are TRBV7-9 and TRBJ1-4; TRBD1 aligns across 9 bases. With V trimmed by 7 bases and J by 8 bases, 8 bases remained unmatched. Germline CDR1 SEHNR, CDR2 FQNEAQ (reference sequence). The CDR3 extends over 14 amino acids. The CDR3 sequence is CASTTGTGKEKLFF. The CDR3 DNA is TGTGCCAGCACAACCGGGACAGGGAAAGAAAAACTGTTTTTT. The full variable domain, in which reference TRBV7-9 and TRBJ1-4 provide the parts outside the CDR3, is DTGVSQNPRHKITKRGQNVTFRCDPISEHNRLYWYRQTLGQGPEFLTYFQNEAQLEKSRLLSDRFSAERPKGSFSTLEIQRTEQGDSAMYLCASTTGTGKEKLFFGSGTQLSVL.

V usage is TRBV5-6 and J usage is TRBJ2-3, with D perhaps TRBD2 (5 bases). The CDR3 totals 16 residues. With 0 bases removed from V and 1 base from J, the gap between germline ends came to 12 bases. From germline, CDR1 is SGHDT and CDR2 YYEEEE. For the CDR3, the DNA is TGTGCCAGCAGCTTGGGGACTCAGACTCGCACAGATACGCAGTATTTT. This codes for CASSLGTQTRTDTQYF.

The chain joins TRBV9 to TRBJ2-3; TRBD2 agrees at 10 bases. Unmatched junction bases numbered 4, after V lost 2 bases and J lost 4 bases. Germline assignment: CDR1 SGDLS and CDR2 YYNGEE. The CDR3 spans 15 residues. The CDR3 region has the DNA TGTGCCAGCAGCGTCGGGCTAGCGGGGGCAGATACGCAGTATTTT. Translation gives CASSVGLAGADTQYF.

This clone was seen only a few times. V gene TRBV7-9 combines with J gene TRBJ2-2, with 8 bases that match TRBD2. This CDR3 comprises 16 residues. Losses at the gene ends were 5 bases for V and 4 bases for J; bases not matched to a gene: 9. In germline, CDR1 is SEHNR, CDR2 FQNEAQ (reference sequence). CDR3 sequence (DNA): TGTGCCAGCAGCGATACTAAGCGGGGGAGCACCGGGGAGCTGTTTTTT. Amino acids: CASSDTKRGSTGELFF.

J is TRBJ1-1 and V is TRBV27; tentatively, D is TRBD1 (5 bases). The CDR3 contains 15 residues. Trimming cost V 3 bases and J 4 bases, with 15 bases left between them. Per the germline V gene, CDR1 is MNHEY and CDR2 is SMNVEV (reference sequence). In nucleotides, the CDR3 is TGTGCCAGCAGTTTTGCGGGGGATCTTGGCACTGAAGCTTTCTTT. It yields the protein CASSFAGDLGTEAFF.

In its sample, this clone is medium-sized. The chain combines TRBV12-5 with TRBJ1-1, with D possibly being TRBD1 (5 bases). The CDR3 spans 13 residues. Deletions cut 6 bases from V and 7 bases from J, with 15 bases between. The germline gives CDR1 LGHNT, CDR2 FRNRAP. The CDR3 region is CASGSGGRLEAFF. CDR3 sequence (DNA): TGTGCTAGTGGCAGCGGGGGTCGGCTTGAAGCTTTCTTT.

The J gene is TRBJ2-2, the V gene TRBV5-1; 9 nucleotides line up with TRBD1. Germline V gene lookup returns CDR1 SGHRS and CDR2 YFSETQ. CDR3 size: 17 residues. V was clipped by 5 bases and J by 2 bases; unmatched bases: 10. The CDR3 here is CASSSNQGQGNTGELFF. In DNA form, the CDR3 reads TGCGCCAGCAGTTCCAATCAGGGACAGGGTAACACCGGGGAGCTGTTTTTT.

This clone was counted between two and nine times. The V and J genes are TRBV7-8 and TRBJ2-1; 9 nucleotides align to TRBD2. The germline V gene encodes CDR1 SGHVS and CDR2 FQNEAQ. The CDR3 spans 17 residues. V shed 3 bases, J shed 5 bases, and the junction held 11 bases outside the gene matches. The CDR3 sequence: CASSFAPISGSHNEQFF. The CDR3 nucleotides read TGTGCCAGCAGCTTTGCCCCGATTAGCGGGAGTCACAATGAGCAGTTCTTC. Combining the CDR3 with reference TRBV7-8 and TRBJ2-1 gives the whole variable domain GAGVSQSPRYKVAKRGQDVALRCDPISGHVSLFWYQQALGQGPEFLTYFQNEAQLDKSGLPSDRFFAERPEGSVSTLKIQRTQQEDSAVYLCASSFAPISGSHNEQFFGPGTRLTVL.

The V gene is TRBV27, the J gene TRBJ2-3, with 7 bases matching TRBD2. The CDR3 has 15 amino acids. Germline assignment: CDR1 MNHEY and CDR2 SMNVEV (reference sequence). V lost 6 bases to trimming and J lost 4 bases; unmatched junction nucleotides: 10. Here the CDR3 reads CASSPRLANPDTQYF. DNA for the CDR3: TGTGCCAGCAGCCCCCGACTAGCAAATCCAGATACGCAGTATTTT.

CDR3: CASSFGPGLAYEQYF. The CDR3 region has the DNA TGTGCCAGCAGTTTTGGTCCGGGACTAGCCTACGAGCAGTACTTC. The genes are TRBV27 and TRBJ2-7; 8 nucleotides align to TRBD2. From germline, CDR1 is MNHEY and CDR2 SMNVEV (reference sequence). J lost 2 bases, V lost 3 bases, and 6 bases had no gene match. This CDR3 spans 15 amino acids.

V usage is TRBV5-6 and J usage is TRBJ2-7; possibly TRBD2 for D (6 bases). The V gene lost 4 bases and the J gene lost 3 bases, with 20 bases spanning the gap. The CDR3 loop spans 16 amino acids. In germline, CDR1 is SGHDT, CDR2 YYEEEE. CDR3 in amino acids: CASSGGLGGAYYEQYF. The CDR3 coding sequence is TGTGCCAGCAGCGGCGGCTTGGGGGGAGCCTACTACGAGCAGTACTTC.

V is TRBV4-2 and J is TRBJ1-1, with 8 bases that match TRBD1. There are 15 residues in the CDR3. V was clipped by 1 base and J by 6 bases; unmatched bases: 7. Per germline, CDR1 LGHNA and CDR2 YNFKEQ. Here the CDR3 DNA reads TGTGCCAGCAGCCAAGTCTGGACAGGGCCCCCTGAAGCTTTCTTT. Amino acid sequence: CASSQVWTGPPEAFF.

This sequence joins TRBV5-1 and TRBJ1-1; possibly TRBD1 for D (6 bases). The CDR3 has 15 residues. Germline V gene lookup returns CDR1 SGHRS and CDR2 YFSETQ. Between the trimmed V and J ends, which lost 1 base and 5 bases, there was a span of 15 bases. CDR3: CASSLTQGRYTEAFF. DNA for the CDR3: TGCGCCAGCAGCTTGACACAGGGACGTTATACTGAAGCTTTCTTT.